The rows below give T cell receptor beta chains drawn from one sample of a study of blood T cells in healthy people across ages. One entry per CDR3 protein results from TCRdb running MiXCR on the 5' RACE reads. The sample has 800,000 to 900,000 distinct CDR3 sequences; roughly 60% are singletons. Sequenced material: blood. These receptors were obtained from a man aged 25 to 40 in good health. Each CDR3 is given with its conserved first and last residue. The order of the fields is D gene, V gene, J gene, clone size, CDR3 protein, CDR3 DNA. The D gene is left open where the match is weak. Rows give clone size only sometimes, using once, few, many, or a class for an expanded clone.

-	TRBV7-9	TRBJ1-2	-	CASSSSNRTFYYGYTF	TGTGCCAGCAGCTCCAGTAACAGGACTTTCTACTATGGCTACACCTTC
-	TRBV28	TRBJ2-5	-	CASSLAGDLETQYF	TGTGCCAGCAGTTTGGCTGGGGACTTGGAGACCCAGTACTTC
-	TRBV6-6	TRBJ2-7	-	CASSYSERESGEQYF	TGTGCCAGCAGTTACTCGGAAAGGGAAAGCGGCGAGCAGTACTTC
-	TRBV29-1	TRBJ1-2	few	CSVASGYYGYTF	TGCAGCGTCGCAAGCGGCTACTATGGCTACACCTTC
-	TRBV14	TRBJ2-7	-	CASSYGLKNEQYF	TGTGCCAGCAGCTACGGCTTGAAAAACGAGCAGTACTTC
-	TRBV4-3	TRBJ2-7	-	CASSQLTGTTLGEQYF	TGCGCCAGCAGCCAATTAACCGGGACAACCCTTGGAGAGCAGTACTTC
-	TRBV20-1	TRBJ2-2	-	CSARDPGARGTGELFF	TGCAGTGCTAGAGATCCCGGGGCCCGGGGCACCGGGGAGCTGTTTTTT
TRBD2	TRBV5-1	TRBJ2-1	many	CASTPLAGVDNEQFF	TGCGCCAGCACCCCTCTAGCGGGGGTTGACAATGAGCAGTTCTTC
-	TRBV4-1	TRBJ2-1	-	CASSQERYNEQFF	TGCGCCAGCAGCCAAGAGCGGTACAATGAGCAGTTCTTC
-	TRBV28	TRBJ2-1	-	CASHSDFSNEQFF	TGTGCCAGCCACAGTGACTTCTCCAATGAGCAGTTCTTC
-	TRBV20-1	TRBJ2-3	-	CSARDPYKASTDTQYF	TGCAGTGCTAGAGACCCCTATAAGGCAAGCACAGATACGCAGTATTTT
-	TRBV7-2	TRBJ2-3	-	CASSPPGLGFSDTQYF	TGTGCCAGCAGCCCCCCCGGCTTGGGTTTCTCCGATACGCAGTATTTT
-	TRBV29-1	TRBJ1-1	many	CSVVGFSTEAFF	TGCAGCGTTGTTGGGTTTAGCACTGAAGCTTTCTTT
-	TRBV24-1	TRBJ2-6	-	CATLGTGANVLTF	TGTGCCACCTTGGGGACAGGGGCCAACGTCCTGACTTTC
-	TRBV6-2/TRBV6-3	TRBJ2-1	-	CASSYDPGARYNEQFF	TGTGCCAGCAGTTACGATCCGGGGGCTCGATACAATGAGCAGTTCTTC
TRBD2	TRBV12-3/TRBV12-4	TRBJ2-4	few	CASSDAGVNIQYF	TGTGCCAGCAGCGACGCGGGAGTAAACATTCAGTACTTC
-	TRBV2	TRBJ2-1	-	CASSTIQGGQFF	TGTGCCAGCAGTACCATCCAGGGTGGGCAGTTCTTC
-	TRBV20-1	TRBJ1-4	few	CSASGRISTNEKLFF	TGCAGTGCTAGCGGCAGAATATCAACTAATGAAAAACTGTTTTTT
-	TRBV9	TRBJ2-3	-	CASSASHSTDTQYF	TGTGCCAGCAGCGCCAGCCACTCCACAGATACGCAGTATTTT
-	TRBV20-1	TRBJ2-7	once	CSAGPNLGEQYF	TGCAGTGCTGGGCCGAACCTCGGCGAGCAGTACTTC
TRBD1	TRBV11-2	TRBJ2-4	-	CASSLVDRQVKNIQYF	TGTGCCAGCAGCTTAGTGGACAGGCAAGTCAAAAACATTCAGTACTTC
TRBD2	TRBV7-9	TRBJ2-3	once	CVSSPGLAGAAGTQYF	TGTGTCAGCAGCCCGGGACTAGCGGGGGCTGCGGGTACGCAGTATTTT
-	TRBV9	TRBJ2-7	-	CASSVRKWTPYEQYF	TGTGCCAGCAGCGTCCGCAAGTGGACCCCCTACGAGCAGTACTTC
-	TRBV4-3	TRBJ2-1	-	CASSQPAEVRGTGSYNEQFF	TGCGCCAGCAGCCAGCCGGCGGAGGTCCGGGGAACTGGCTCCTACAATGAGCAGTTCTTC
TRBD1	TRBV4-3	TRBJ2-3	-	CASSQLQGASTDTQYF	TGCGCCAGCAGCCAGTTACAGGGGGCTAGCACAGATACGCAGTATTTT
TRBD2	TRBV6-5	TRBJ2-1	-	CASSFPTSGGFNEQFF	TGTGCCAGCAGTTTCCCGACTAGCGGGGGTTTCAATGAGCAGTTCTTC
-	TRBV9	TRBJ2-5	-	CASSVDASHQETQYF	TGTGCCAGCAGCGTAGACGCTAGCCACCAAGAGACCCAGTACTTC
-	TRBV7-9	TRBJ1-2	-	CASSAMDGFYTF	TGTGCCAGCAGCGCCATGGACGGTTTCTACACCTTC
TRBD1	TRBV10-3	TRBJ2-7	-	CAIGTASSYEQYF	TGTGCCATCGGGACAGCTTCTTCCTACGAGCAGTACTTC
-	TRBV20-1	TRBJ1-1	few	CSARRTEAFF	TGCAGTGCTAGGCGCACTGAAGCTTTCTTT